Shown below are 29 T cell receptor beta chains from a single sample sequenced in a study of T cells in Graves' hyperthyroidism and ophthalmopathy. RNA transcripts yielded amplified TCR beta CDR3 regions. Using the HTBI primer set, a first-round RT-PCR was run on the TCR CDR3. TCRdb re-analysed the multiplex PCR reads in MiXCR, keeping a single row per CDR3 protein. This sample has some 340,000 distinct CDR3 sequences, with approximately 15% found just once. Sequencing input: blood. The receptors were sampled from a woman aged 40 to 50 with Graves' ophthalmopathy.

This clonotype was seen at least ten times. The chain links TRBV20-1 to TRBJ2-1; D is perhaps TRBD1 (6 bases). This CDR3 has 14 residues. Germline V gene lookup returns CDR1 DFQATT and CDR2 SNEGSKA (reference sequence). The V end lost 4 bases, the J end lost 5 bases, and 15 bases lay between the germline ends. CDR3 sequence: CSAKFLDSHNEQFF. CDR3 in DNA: TGCAGTGCTAAATTTCTGGACAGCCACAATGAGCAGTTCTTC.

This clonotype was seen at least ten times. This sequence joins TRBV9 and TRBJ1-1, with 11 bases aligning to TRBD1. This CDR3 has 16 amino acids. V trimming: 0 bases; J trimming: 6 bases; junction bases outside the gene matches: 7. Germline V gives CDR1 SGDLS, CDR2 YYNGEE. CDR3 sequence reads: CASSVVPGTGGAEAFF. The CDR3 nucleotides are TGTGCCAGCAGCGTAGTCCCCGGGACAGGGGGGGCTGAAGCTTTCTTT.

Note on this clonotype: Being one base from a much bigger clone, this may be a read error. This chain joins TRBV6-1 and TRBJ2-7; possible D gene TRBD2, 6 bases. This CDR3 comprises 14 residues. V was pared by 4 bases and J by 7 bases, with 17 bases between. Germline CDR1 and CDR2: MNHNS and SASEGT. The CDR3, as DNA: TGTGCCAGCAGTGTAGACGGGACTCAAGATGAGCAGTACTTC. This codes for CASSVDGTQDEQYF.

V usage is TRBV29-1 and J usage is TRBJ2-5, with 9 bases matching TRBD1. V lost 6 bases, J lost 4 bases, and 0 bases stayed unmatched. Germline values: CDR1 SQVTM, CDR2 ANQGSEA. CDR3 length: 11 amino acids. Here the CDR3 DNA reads TGCAGCGTACAGGGGGCAGAGACCCAGTACTTC. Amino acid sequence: CSVQGAETQYF.

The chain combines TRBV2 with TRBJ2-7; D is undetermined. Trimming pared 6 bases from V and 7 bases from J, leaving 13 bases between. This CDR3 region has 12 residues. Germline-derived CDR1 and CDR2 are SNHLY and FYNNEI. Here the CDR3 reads CASRTQFGEQYF. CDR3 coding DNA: TGTGCCAGCAGAACGCAGTTTGGGGAGCAGTACTTC.

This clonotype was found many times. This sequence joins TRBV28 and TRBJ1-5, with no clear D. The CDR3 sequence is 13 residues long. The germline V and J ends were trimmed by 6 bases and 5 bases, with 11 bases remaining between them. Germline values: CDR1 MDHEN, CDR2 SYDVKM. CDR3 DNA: TGTGCCAGCAGAAGTAAGGGTTATCAGCCCCAGCATTTT. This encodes CASRSKGYQPQHF. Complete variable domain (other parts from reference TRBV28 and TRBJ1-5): DVKVTQSSRYLVKRTGEKVFLECVQDMDHENMFWYRQDPGLGLRLIYFSYDVKMKEKGDIPEGYSVSREKKERFSLILESASTNQTSMYLCASRSKGYQPQHFGDGTRLSIL.

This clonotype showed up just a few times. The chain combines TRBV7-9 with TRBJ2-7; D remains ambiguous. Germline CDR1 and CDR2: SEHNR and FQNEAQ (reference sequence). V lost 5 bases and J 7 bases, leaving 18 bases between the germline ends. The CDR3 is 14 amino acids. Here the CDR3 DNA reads TGTGCCAGCAGCAGAAATGAGGCCCCCTGTGAGCAGTACTTC. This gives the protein CASSRNEAPCEQYF.

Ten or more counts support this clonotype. DNA for the CDR3: TGTGCCAGCAGTCGACAGGGGATGTCTGAAGCTTTCTTT. Its translation: CASSRQGMSEAFF. The chain uses TRBV2 and TRBJ1-1, with 8 bases identical to TRBD1. Germline CDR1 SNHLY, CDR2 FYNNEI. Losses at the gene ends were 5 bases for V and 6 bases for J; bases not matched to a gene: 5. This CDR3 has 13 amino acids.

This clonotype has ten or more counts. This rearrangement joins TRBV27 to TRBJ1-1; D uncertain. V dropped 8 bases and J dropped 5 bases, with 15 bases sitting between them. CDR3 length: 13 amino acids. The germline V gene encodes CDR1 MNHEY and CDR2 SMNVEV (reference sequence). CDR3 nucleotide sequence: TGTGCCAGCCTAACCTTAGGTGCAACTGAAGCTTTCTTT. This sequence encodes CASLTLGATEAFF.

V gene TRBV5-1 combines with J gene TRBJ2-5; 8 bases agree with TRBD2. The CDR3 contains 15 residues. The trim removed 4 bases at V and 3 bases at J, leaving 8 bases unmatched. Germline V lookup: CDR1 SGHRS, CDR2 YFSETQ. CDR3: CASSTRDGGEETQYF. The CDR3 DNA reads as TGCGCCAGCAGCACCCGGGACGGGGGGGAAGAGACCCAGTACTTC.

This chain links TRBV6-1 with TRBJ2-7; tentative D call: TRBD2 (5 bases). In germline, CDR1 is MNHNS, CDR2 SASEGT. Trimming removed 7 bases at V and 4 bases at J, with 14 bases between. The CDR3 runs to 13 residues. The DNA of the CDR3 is TGTGCCAGCACGGGAACAGACTATTACGAGCAGTACTTC. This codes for CASTGTDYYEQYF.

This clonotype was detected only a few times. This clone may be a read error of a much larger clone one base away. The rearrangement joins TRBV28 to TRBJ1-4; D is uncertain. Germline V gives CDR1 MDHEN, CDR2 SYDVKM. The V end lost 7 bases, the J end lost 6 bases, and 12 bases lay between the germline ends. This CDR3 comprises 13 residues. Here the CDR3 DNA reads TGTGCCAGCAACTCTGGCAGTTATGAAAAACTGTTTTTT. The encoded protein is CASNSGSYEKLFF.

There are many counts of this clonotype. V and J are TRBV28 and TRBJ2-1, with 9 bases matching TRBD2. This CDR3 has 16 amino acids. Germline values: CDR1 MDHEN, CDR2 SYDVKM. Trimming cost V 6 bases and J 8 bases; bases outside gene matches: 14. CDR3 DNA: TGTGCCAGCAGGGGAATGGGGCGGGAGGGCCGGGATGAGCAGTTCTTC. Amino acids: CASRGMGREGRDEQFF.

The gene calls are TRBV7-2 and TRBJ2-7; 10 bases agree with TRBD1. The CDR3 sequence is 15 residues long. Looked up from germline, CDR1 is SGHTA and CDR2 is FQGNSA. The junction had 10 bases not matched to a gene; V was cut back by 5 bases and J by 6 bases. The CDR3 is CASSRTGTGDREQYF. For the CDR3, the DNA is TGTGCCAGCAGCAGGACCGGGACAGGGGATCGCGAGCAGTACTTC.

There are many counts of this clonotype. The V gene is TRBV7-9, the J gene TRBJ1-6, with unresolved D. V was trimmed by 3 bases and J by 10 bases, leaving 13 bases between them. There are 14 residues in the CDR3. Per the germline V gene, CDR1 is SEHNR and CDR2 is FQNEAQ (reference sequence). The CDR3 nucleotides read TGTGCCAGCAGCTTGGAAGGGTGGAAGTCACCCCTCCACTTT. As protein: CASSLEGWKSPLHF.

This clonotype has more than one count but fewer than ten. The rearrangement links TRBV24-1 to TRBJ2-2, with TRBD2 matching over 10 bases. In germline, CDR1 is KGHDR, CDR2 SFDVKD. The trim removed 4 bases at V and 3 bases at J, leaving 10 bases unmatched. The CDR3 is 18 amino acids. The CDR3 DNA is TGTGCCACCAGTGAATACAGCGGGAGGGCCGGGTACACCGGGGAGCTGTTTTTT. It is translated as CATSEYSGRAGYTGELFF.

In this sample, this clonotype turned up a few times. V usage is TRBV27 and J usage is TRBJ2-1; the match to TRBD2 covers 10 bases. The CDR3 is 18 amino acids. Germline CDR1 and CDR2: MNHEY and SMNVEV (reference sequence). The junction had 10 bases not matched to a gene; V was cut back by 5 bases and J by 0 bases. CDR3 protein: CASSVLWTSGTSYNEQFF. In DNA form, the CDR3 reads TGTGCCAGCAGTGTTCTGTGGACTAGCGGAACCTCCTACAATGAGCAGTTCTTC.

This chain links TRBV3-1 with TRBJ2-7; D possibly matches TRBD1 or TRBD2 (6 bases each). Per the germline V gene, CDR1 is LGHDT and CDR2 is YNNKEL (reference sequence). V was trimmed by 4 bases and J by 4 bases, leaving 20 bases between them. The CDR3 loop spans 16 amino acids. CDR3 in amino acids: CASSPRWGAGVYEQYF. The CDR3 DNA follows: TGTGCCAGCAGCCCCCGGTGGGGGGCGGGTGTTTACGAGCAGTACTTC.

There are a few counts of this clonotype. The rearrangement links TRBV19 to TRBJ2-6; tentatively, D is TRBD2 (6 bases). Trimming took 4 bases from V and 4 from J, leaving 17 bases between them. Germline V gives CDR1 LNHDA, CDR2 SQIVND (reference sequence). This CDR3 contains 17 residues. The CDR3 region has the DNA TGTGCCAGTAGTAGACTCGGGGGACGCCCCGGGGCCAACGTCCTGACTTTC. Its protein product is CASSRLGGRPGANVLTF. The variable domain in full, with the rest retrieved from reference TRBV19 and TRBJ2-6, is DGGITQSPKYLFRKEGQNVTLSCEQNLNHDAMYWYRQDPGQGLRLIYYSQIVNDFQKGDIAEGYSVSREKKESFPLTVTSAQKNPTAFYLCASSRLGGRPGANVLTFGAGSRLTVL.

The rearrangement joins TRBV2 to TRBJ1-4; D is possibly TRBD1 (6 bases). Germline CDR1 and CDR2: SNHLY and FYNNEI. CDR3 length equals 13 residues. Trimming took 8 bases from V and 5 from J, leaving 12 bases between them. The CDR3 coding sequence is TGTGCCAGCCATCGGACAGAAAATGAAAAACTGTTTTTT. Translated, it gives CASHRTENEKLFF.

The CDR3 spells CASSQGRTVQPQHF. The CDR3 DNA is TGCGCCAGCAGCCAAGGGCGGACCGTTCAGCCCCAGCATTTT. The chain joins TRBV4-1 to TRBJ1-5; unclear D gene. Trimming left V 1 base short and J 6 bases short, with 10 bases between. CDR3 size: 14 residues. Germline V lookup: CDR1 MGHRA, CDR2 YSYEKL.

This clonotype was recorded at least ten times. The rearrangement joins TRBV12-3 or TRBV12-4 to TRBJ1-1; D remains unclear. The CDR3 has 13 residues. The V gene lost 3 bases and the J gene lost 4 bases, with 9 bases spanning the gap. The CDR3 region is CASSFFISTEAFF. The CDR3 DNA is TGTGCCAGCAGTTTCTTCATCTCCACTGAAGCTTTCTTT.

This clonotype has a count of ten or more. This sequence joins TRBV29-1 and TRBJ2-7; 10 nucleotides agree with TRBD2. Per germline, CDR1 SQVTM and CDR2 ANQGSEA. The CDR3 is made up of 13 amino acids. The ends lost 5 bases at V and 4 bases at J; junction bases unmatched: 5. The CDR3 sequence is CSVLLAGPYEQYF. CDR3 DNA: TGCAGCGTTCTACTAGCGGGGCCTTACGAGCAGTACTTC.

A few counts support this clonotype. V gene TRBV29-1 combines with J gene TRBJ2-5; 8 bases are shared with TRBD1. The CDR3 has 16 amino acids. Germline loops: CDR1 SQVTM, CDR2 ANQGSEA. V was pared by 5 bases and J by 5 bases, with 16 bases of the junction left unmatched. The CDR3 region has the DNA TGCAGCGTTCTTTTGGCAGGCAGGGGGCTATCGGAGACCCAGTACTTC. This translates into CSVLLAGRGLSETQYF.

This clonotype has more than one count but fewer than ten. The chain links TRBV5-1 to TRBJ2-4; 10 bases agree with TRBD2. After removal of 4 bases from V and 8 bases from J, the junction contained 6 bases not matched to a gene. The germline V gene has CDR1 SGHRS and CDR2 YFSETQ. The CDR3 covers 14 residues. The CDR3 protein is CASSTGLAWDIQYF. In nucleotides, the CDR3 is TGCGCCAGCAGCACGGGACTAGCGTGGGACATTCAGTACTTC. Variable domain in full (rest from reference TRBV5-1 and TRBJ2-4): KAGVTQTPRYLIKTRGQQVTLSCSPISGHRSVSWYQQTPGQGLQFLFEYFSETQRNKGNFPGRFSGRQFSNSRSEMNVSTLELGDSALYLCASSTGLAWDIQYFGAGTRLSVL.

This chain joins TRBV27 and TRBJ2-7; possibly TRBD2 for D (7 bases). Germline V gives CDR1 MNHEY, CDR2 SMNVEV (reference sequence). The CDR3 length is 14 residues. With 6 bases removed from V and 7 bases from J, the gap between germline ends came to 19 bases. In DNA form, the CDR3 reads TGTGCCAGCAGGTATAGGGGGGGGGCAAGAGAGCAGTACTTC. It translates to CASRYRGGAREQYF.

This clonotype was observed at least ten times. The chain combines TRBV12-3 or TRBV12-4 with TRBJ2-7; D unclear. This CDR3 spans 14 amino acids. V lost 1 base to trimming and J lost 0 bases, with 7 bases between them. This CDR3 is CASSLGSTSYEQYF. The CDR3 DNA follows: TGTGCCAGCAGTTTAGGATCGACCTCCTACGAGCAGTACTTC.

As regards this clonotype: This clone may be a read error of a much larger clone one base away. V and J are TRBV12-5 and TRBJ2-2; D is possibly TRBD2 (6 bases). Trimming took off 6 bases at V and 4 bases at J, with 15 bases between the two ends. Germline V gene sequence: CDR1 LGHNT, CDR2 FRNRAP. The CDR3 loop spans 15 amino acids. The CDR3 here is CASGWTTVGTGELFF. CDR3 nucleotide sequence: TGTGCTAGTGGCTGGACTACCGTCGGCACCGGGGAGCTGTTTTTT.

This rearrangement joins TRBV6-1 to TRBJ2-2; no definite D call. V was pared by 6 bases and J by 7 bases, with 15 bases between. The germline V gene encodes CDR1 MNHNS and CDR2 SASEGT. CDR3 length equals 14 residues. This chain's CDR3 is CASSRTRWNGELFF. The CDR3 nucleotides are TGTGCCAGCAGCCGTACCAGGTGGAACGGGGAGCTGTTTTTT.